Below, one TCR beta chain is given with its context. At one end, the junction sequence differs from germline, possibly due to a read error. The entry originates in a study of tumor-infiltrating lymphocytes in primary liver carcinoma. RNA and DNA were co-extracted from roughly 20-30 mg of unsorted bulk tissue. The CDR3 runs 15 residues. CDR1 and CDR2 from the germline V gene are SGHAT and FQNNGV. Making TCR beta cDNA involved around 520 ng total RNA and a constant-region primer. ARM-PCR was slightly modified, and three nested multiplex PCR rounds with it gave rise to the TCR beta libraries. The first two PCR rounds, roughly 10 cycles each, used TRBV1-TRBV30 forward primers and a C-beta reverse primer. MiXCR, applied by TCRdb to the multiplex PCR reads, yields one record per CDR3 protein. This sample has about 70,000 distinct CDR3 sequences, with approximately 70% found just once.

This TCR came from a man aged 35-49 years with primary liver carcinoma and hepatitis B virus infection. The sequenced material came from liver tumor tissue from sampling region 4. Subset of the sample: tumor region T4, right-lateral pole. The J gene is TRBJ2-2, the V gene TRBV11-2; perhaps D is TRBD1 or TRBD2 (6 bases each). The CDR3 reads CASLPPGVYTGALFF. As DNA, the CDR3 is TGTGCCAGCCTCCCACCTGGAGTGTACACGGGGGCGCTGTTTTTT.